These 5 T cell receptor beta chains came from one sample sequenced in a study of control samples from healthy donors and cancer patients. The method was immunoSEQ multiplex PCR; TCRdb's version includes in-frame clones alone and lacks a portion of them. Of over 150,000 clones in the sample, about 90% are singletons; the top ten hold around 2%. Sequencing was carried out using blood. These receptor sequences come from a woman in her 40s in good health.

This chain joins TRBV27 and TRBJ2-3; the D is unclear. Germline V gene lookup returns CDR1 MNHEY and CDR2 SMNVEV (reference sequence). Trimming took 4 bases from V and 2 from J, leaving 16 bases between them. The CDR3 has 16 amino acids. The CDR3 DNA follows: TGTGCCAGCAGTTCTGGTAAGGTATGGGCCACAGATACGCAGTATTTT. This encodes CASSSGKVWATDTQYF.

The J gene is TRBJ2-1, the V gene TRBV5-1; 7 bases map to TRBD2. The V gene's germline CDR1 is SGHRS and CDR2 YFSETQ. This CDR3 has 16 residues. After removal of 0 bases from V and 1 base from J, the junction contained 4 bases not matched to a gene. CDR3 loop: CASSLVASGSYNEQFF. Written as DNA, the CDR3 is TGCGCCAGCAGCTTGGTGGCTAGCGGTTCCTACAATGAGCAGTTCTTC.

The chain recombines TRBV5-1 with TRBJ1-4, with a weak D call TRBD1 (6 bases). The CDR3 is made up of 15 amino acids. Germline values: CDR1 SGHRS, CDR2 YFSETQ. Trimming removed 4 bases at V and 6 bases at J, with 16 bases between. The CDR3 here is CASSPGGGQYEKLFF. For the CDR3, the DNA is TGCGCCAGCAGCCCCGGAGGGGGGCAATATGAAAAACTGTTTTTT.

This rearrangement joins TRBV19 to TRBJ1-5, with D unresolved. This CDR3 spans 10 amino acids. V was pared by 11 bases and J by 2 bases, with 4 bases between. CDR1 is LNHDA, CDR2 SQIVND, per germline (reference sequence). The CDR3 coding sequence is TGTGCCGGGGGCAATCAGCCCCAGCATTTT. This sequence encodes CAGGNQPQHF.

This chain connects TRBV4-1 to TRBJ2-7; the D gene is possibly TRBD1 (6 bases). The germline CDR1 and CDR2 sequences are MGHRA and YSYEKL. The CDR3 runs 14 residues. The V gene lost 1 base and the J gene lost 3 bases, with 10 bases spanning the gap. CDR3 region: CASSQGVRGYEQYF. The CDR3 nucleotides read TGCGCCAGCAGCCAAGGCGTCAGGGGCTACGAGCAGTACTTC.